A single sample gave rise to the 16 T cell receptor beta chains below, sequenced in a study of human T cells and chemical hapten exposure. TCRdb independently ran MiXCR on the RACE reads; one entry per CDR3 protein. The profile shows 75,000 to 100,000 distinct CDR3 sequences, roughly 12% of them singletons. Noted time point: patch test 1, 2 weeks after DPC sensitization. Treatment described: therapeutic diphenylcyclopropenone sensitization with weekly scalp DPC. The sample here was whole blood, taken in connection with sensitization to the hapten diphenylcyclopropenone (DPC). Source of these receptors: a middle-aged woman with alopecia areata. Some clones in this sample may be carry-over from other donors' samples.

This clonotype showed up many times. The CDR3 DNA is TGTGCCAGCAGCTTTTCTCCTACGAACACTGAAGCTTTCTTT. It translates to CASSFSPTNTEAFF. The chain couples TRBV6-2 or TRBV6-3 to TRBJ1-1; D gene unclear. Germline values: CDR1 MNHEY, CDR2 SVGEGT. The V and J ends lost 6 bases and 1 base respectively, with 12 bases between them. The CDR3 is 14 amino acids.

The J gene is TRBJ2-3, the V gene TRBV7-2, with D uncertain. The V gene's germline CDR1 is SGHTA and CDR2 FQGNSA. The CDR3 has 13 residues. Trimming pared 1 base from V and 6 bases from J, leaving 8 bases between. The CDR3 reads CASSLVSADTQYF. CDR3 bases: TGTGCCAGCAGCTTAGTATCGGCGGATACGCAGTATTTT.

The chain is built from TRBV7-9 and TRBJ2-6; tentative D call: TRBD1 (6 bases). Trimming left V 5 bases short and J 0 bases short, with 14 bases between. CDR1 is SEHNR, CDR2 FQNEAQ, per germline (reference sequence). The CDR3 loop spans 17 amino acids. CDR3 residues: CASSPMGHSSGANVLTF. CDR3 DNA: TGTGCCAGCAGCCCCATGGGACATTCCTCTGGGGCCAACGTCCTGACTTTC.

This clonotype has a handful of counts. The chain combines TRBV30 with TRBJ2-7, with 7 nucleotides matching TRBD2. This CDR3 has 10 residues. The germline gives CDR1 GTSNPN, CDR2 SVGIG (reference sequence). V lost 8 bases to trimming and J lost 3 bases; unmatched junction nucleotides: 1. CDR3 in DNA: TGTGCCGGGGGGGACTACGAGCAGTACTTC. Protein product: CAGGDYEQYF. The full variable domain, in which reference TRBV30 and TRBJ2-7 provide the parts outside the CDR3, is SQTIHQWPATLVQPVGSPLSLECTVEGTSNPNLYWYRQAAGRGLQLLFYSVGIGQISSEVPQNLSASRPQDRQFILSSKKLLLSDSGFYLCAGGDYEQYFGPGTRLTVT.

In its sample, this clonotype was seen a few times. This chain links TRBV4-2 with TRBJ2-5; TRBD2 matches at 7 bases. The CDR3 runs to 16 residues. J was trimmed by 2 bases and V by 1 base; bases with no gene match: 7. CDR1 LGHNA and CDR2 YNFKEQ come from the germline V gene. The CDR3 region has the DNA TGTGCCAGCAGCCAAGGCGCAGGACTAGTACAAGAGACCCAGTACTTC. Translated, it gives CASSQGAGLVQETQYF.

Ten or more counts support this clonotype. The V call is TRBV12-3 or TRBV12-4, the J call TRBJ2-2, with unresolved D. The V and J ends lost 3 bases and 11 bases respectively, with 7 bases between them. There are 11 residues in the CDR3. The CDR3 region is CASSFQYELFF. The CDR3 DNA sequence: TGTGCCAGCAGTTTTCAGTATGAGCTGTTTTTT.

In its sample, this clonotype was seen a few times. The rearrangement joins TRBV6-1 to TRBJ1-4; 8 positions match TRBD1. The ends lost 6 bases at V and 8 bases at J; junction bases unmatched: 14. Germline CDR1 and CDR2: MNHNS and SASEGT. CDR3 length: 16 amino acids. The CDR3 loop is CASRSQHSGGGEKLFF. The CDR3 nucleotides are TGTGCCAGCAGGTCCCAACATTCAGGGGGCGGAGAAAAACTGTTTTTT.

This sequence joins TRBV6-2 or TRBV6-3 and TRBJ2-3; 10 bases are a match to TRBD2. The V gene's germline CDR1 is MNHEY and CDR2 SVGEGT. The CDR3 contains 17 residues. Trimming removed 0 bases from V and 8 bases from J; junction bases left unmatched: 11. The CDR3 region has the DNA TGTGCCAGCAGTTACTCTGGACTAGCGGCCCTCCGGGGTACGCAGTATTTT. It translates to CASSYSGLAALRGTQYF.

This clonotype was detected ten times or more. The rearrangement joins TRBV21-1 to TRBJ1-5; whether TRBD1, the table's D call, matches the DNA was not checked. TRBV21-1 is a listed pseudogene. The CDR3 is made up of 15 amino acids. DNA of the CDR3: TGTGCCAGCACTTATGGACAGGGGTTGTATCAGCCCCAGCATTTT. As protein: CASTYGQGLYQPQHF.

This clonotype is medium-sized by share. This sequence joins TRBV6-2 or TRBV6-3 and TRBJ2-3; the match to TRBD1 covers 9 bases. From germline, CDR1 is MNHEY and CDR2 SVGEGT. V lost 5 bases to trimming and J lost 5 bases; unmatched junction nucleotides: 11. The CDR3 covers 16 residues. This CDR3 is CASSTGQGQRVDTQYF. Written as DNA, the CDR3 is TGTGCCAGCAGTACCGGACAGGGGCAGCGGGTAGATACGCAGTATTTT.

The rearrangement uses TRBV5-1 and TRBJ1-3, with D possibly matching TRBD1 (5 bases). V lost 1 base and J lost 0, with 14 bases in between. CDR1 is SGHRS and CDR2 is YFSETQ in the germline V gene. The CDR3 contains 17 residues. This chain's CDR3 is CASSLRPGRSSGNTIYF. The DNA of the CDR3 is TGCGCCAGCAGCTTGAGGCCGGGACGGAGCTCTGGAAACACCATATATTTT.

In this sample, this clonotype turned up many times. The genes are TRBV7-2 and TRBJ1-2; unclear D gene. Trimming took off 2 bases at V and 6 bases at J, with 10 bases between the two ends. CDR3 length: 13 residues. The germline V gene encodes CDR1 SGHTA and CDR2 FQGNSA. CDR3 in DNA: TGTGCCAGCAGCTTAAGGGTAGAGGATGGCTACACCTTC. Translation: CASSLRVEDGYTF.

This clonotype was seen more than once but under ten times. V is TRBV20-1 and J is TRBJ2-7; 10 bases align to TRBD1. The CDR3 has 14 residues. Unmatched junction bases numbered 8, after V lost 3 bases and J lost 6 bases. Germline CDR1 reads DFQATT; CDR2 reads SNEGSKA (reference sequence). CDR3: CSASHGTGDIEQYF. CDR3 bases: TGCAGTGCTAGTCACGGGACAGGGGATATCGAGCAGTACTTC.

Many counts were recorded for this clonotype. V and J are TRBV29-1 and TRBJ2-5, with D perhaps matching TRBD1 (7 bases). Per the germline V gene, CDR1 is SQVTM and CDR2 is ANQGSEA. Trimming left V 4 bases short and J 2 bases short, with 14 bases between. The CDR3 length is 14 residues. CDR3 sequence: CSVGRPGGQETQYF. CDR3 in DNA: TGCAGCGTTGGAAGGCCAGGGGGGCAAGAGACCCAGTACTTC.

The DNA of the CDR3 is TGTGCCAGCAGCCCAAACAGGGGGAAATACGAGCAGTACTTC. This sequence encodes CASSPNRGKYEQYF. The rearrangement joins TRBV7-2 to TRBJ2-7; TRBD1 matches at 8 bases. CDR3 length equals 14 residues. The germline V gene encodes CDR1 SGHTA and CDR2 FQGNSA. With 5 bases clipped from V and 4 bases from J, the junction kept 7 bases outside the gene matches.

This clonotype was observed many times. V and J are TRBV18 and TRBJ2-3; D gene uncertain. V was clipped by 3 bases and J by 3 bases, with 7 bases between them. The germline V gene has CDR1 KGHSH and CDR2 LQKENI. This CDR3 comprises 13 residues. CDR3 sequence (DNA): TGTGCCAGCTCACCCGACCTGACAGATACGCAGTATTTT. Protein sequence: CASSPDLTDTQYF. Together with reference TRBV18 and TRBJ2-3, the CDR3 gives the full variable domain: NAGVMQNPRHLVRRRGQEARLRCSPMKGHSHVYWYRQLPEEGLKFMVYLQKENIIDESGMPKERFSAEFPKEGPSILRIQQVVRGDSAAYFCASSPDLTDTQYFGPGTRLTVL.